Below are 6 T cell receptor beta chains sequenced from a single sample in a study of T cells in women clearing cervical HPV infection. TCRdb's copy holds only in-frame clones and misses some; the assay was immunoSEQ multiplex PCR. This sample's clone table lists about 39,000 clones. Sequencing was performed on blood buffy coat. The origin of the receptors is a woman aged 18 to 75 with a cervical HPV16 infection that either progressed to CIN3+ or cleared (not recorded which).

The CDR3 here is CASLTGLGYGYTF. CDR3 bases read: TGTGCCAGCCTGACAGGGCTTGGGTATGGC. The gene calls are TRBV2 and TRBJ1-2, with 7 bases that match TRBD1. The read gets to within 3 residues of the CDR3 end, and the germline J gene fills in the rest. There are 13 residues in the CDR3. V trimming: 8 bases; J trimming: 5 bases; junction bases outside the gene matches: 8. Germline V gene sequence: CDR1 SNHLY, CDR2 FYNNEI.

As for this clone: The DNA ends 3 residues before the CDR3 does, and the rest of the CDR3 is filled in from the germline J gene. The chain uses TRBV7-6 and TRBJ2-3; TRBD2 aligns across 13 bases. Germline CDR1 reads SGHVS; CDR2 reads FNYEAQ. Losses at the gene ends were 4 bases for V and 6 bases for J; bases not matched to a gene: 4. The CDR3 covers 15 residues. CDR3 amino acids: CASSWTSGGVDTQYF. The sequenced CDR3 bases are TGTGCCAGCAGCTGGACTAGCGGGGGAGTGGATACG.

With respect to this clone: The sequenced fragment ends 3 residues before the CDR3 boundary, so the rest is inferred from the germline J gene. The V call is TRBV5-3, the J call TRBJ1-4; 10 bases are a match to TRBD1. TRBV5-3 is sorted into the ORF group, with uncertain function. The length of the CDR3 is 17 residues. The V segment lost 4 bases and the J segment 10 bases; nucleotides outside the gene matches: 16. CDR3: CARSDKTPGQGIAKLFF. The covered CDR3 bases are TGTGCCAGAAGCGATAAGACCCCGGGACAGGGGATCGCAAAA.

This CDR3 is CASSWTGSQETQYF. Incomplete CDR3 DNA: TGTGCCAGCAGCTGGACAGGGAGCCAAGAGACC. The chain couples TRBV7-9 to TRBJ2-5; 8 bases match TRBD1. Read coverage stops 3 residues before the CDR3 terminus; the germline J gene supplies the remainder. Germline trimming cut 4 bases from V and 1 base from J; bases unmatched to any gene: 2. The CDR3 covers 14 residues. The germline V gene has CDR1 SEHNR and CDR2 FQNEAQ (reference sequence). The whole variable domain, remainder taken from reference TRBV7-9 and TRBJ2-5, is DTGVSQNPRHKITKRGQNVTFRCDPISEHNRLYWYRQTLGQGPEFLTYFQNEAQLEKSRLLSDRFSAERPKGSFSTLEIQRTEQGDSAMYLCASSWTGSQETQYFGPGTRLLVL.

Concerning this clone: The missing CDR3 end, 3 residues past where the read stops, is filled in from the germline J gene. V gene TRBV10-2 combines with J gene TRBJ2-3, with 7 bases matching TRBD1. V lost 7 bases and J lost 1; bases outside the gene matches: 8. Germline assignment: CDR1 WSHSY and CDR2 SAAADI. The CDR3 spans 15 residues. CDR3 amino acids: CASKDREGGTDTQYF. Incomplete CDR3 DNA: TGCGCCAGCAAAGACAGGGAAGGCGGCACAGATACG.

Notes on this clone: With the read ending 3 residues before the CDR3 end, the germline J gene is used to fill in that end. The chain carries TRBV28 and TRBJ2-7, with 10 bases that match TRBD1. The germline CDR1 and CDR2 sequences are MDHEN and SYDVKM. This CDR3 contains 16 residues. The J segment lost 4 bases and the V segment lost 6 bases, leaving 12 bases of the junction unmatched. The CDR3 reads CASSPTPGQGPYEQYF. The CDR3 DNA, read in part, is TGTGCCAGCAGCCCGACTCCGGGACAGGGGCCTTACGAG.